This is a list of T cell receptor beta chains from one sample in a study of CD8+ T cells in alopecia areata. Sequenced by immunoSEQ multiplex PCR; TCRdb stores in-frame clones only, minus some. The sample contains 61,000 or so clones, around 96% of which appear only once. Material: CD8+ T cells sorted from blood, obtained at week 0. The source of these receptors is a human donor with alopecia areata. The CDR3 runs from the conserved cysteine through the conserved F or W. The order of the fields is CDR3 DNA, CDR3 protein, clone size, J gene, V gene, D gene. The D gene is left open where the match is weak. Not every row has a clone size; where given, it reads once, few, many or a size class.

DNA: TGTGCCAGCAGCCCCCGGAAGGGGGCGGGATACAATGAGCAGTTCTTC; CDR3: CASSPRKGAGYNEQFF; size: -; J: TRBJ2-1; V: TRBV11-3; D: -
DNA: TGTGCCTGGAAGTCAGGGCACCACGAGCAGTACTTC; CDR3: CAWKSGHHEQYF; size: -; J: TRBJ2-7; V: TRBV30; D: -
DNA: TGTGCCAGCAGCTTCGCCGGGGAGCTGTTTTTT; CDR3: CASSFAGELFF; size: -; J: TRBJ2-2; V: TRBV5-6; D: -
DNA: TGTGCCAGTAGTCCCGCGGGGCGAGCGCCCTACGAGCAGTACTTC; CDR3: CASSPAGRAPYEQYF; size: -; J: TRBJ2-7; V: TRBV19; D: -
DNA: TGTGCCAGCAGCGGGACGGCCGCCTACGAGCAGTACTTC; CDR3: CASSGTAAYEQYF; size: -; J: TRBJ2-7; V: TRBV7-9; D: -
DNA: TGTGCCAGCAGCCAGAGAGTAGAGACCCAGTACTTC; CDR3: CASSQRVETQYF; size: -; J: TRBJ2-5; V: TRBV11-2; D: -
DNA: TGTGCCAGCAGTTTATCGGGGGGCGGGGGATCTGGCTACACCTTC; CDR3: CASSLSGGGGSGYTF; size: -; J: TRBJ1-2; V: TRBV27; D: -
DNA: TGTGCCAGCAGTTTAACGACAGGGTCGGTCGGGGAGCTGTTTTTT; CDR3: CASSLTTGSVGELFF; size: -; J: TRBJ2-2; V: TRBV28; D: TRBD1
DNA: TGTGCCAGCAGGTCGCGGGGACAGGGGCCTCCGGAGCAGTACTTC; CDR3: CASRSRGQGPPEQYF; size: -; J: TRBJ2-7; V: TRBV6-5; D: TRBD1
DNA: TGTGCCAGCAGTGACACCGGCTACGAGCAGTACTTC; CDR3: CASSDTGYEQYF; size: -; J: TRBJ2-7; V: TRBV25-1; D: -
DNA: TGTGCCAGCAGCTTATTCGGGGGTGCCCTTCAAGAGACCCAGTACTTC; CDR3: CASSLFGGALQETQYF; size: once; J: TRBJ2-5; V: TRBV7-2; D: -
DNA: TGTGCCAGCAGCTTCGACGTCCCCTACGAGCAGTACTTC; CDR3: CASSFDVPYEQYF; size: -; J: TRBJ2-7; V: TRBV11-1; D: -
DNA: TGCGCCAGCAGCCGGACGGCGAGGGGTAATGATGGCTATGGCTACACCTTC; CDR3: CASSRTARGNDGYGYTF; size: -; J: TRBJ1-2; V: TRBV4-1; D: -
DNA: TGTGCCTGGAGTGCCGAACCCGGGACTAGCGGGGGTTATAGCACAGATACGCAGTATTTT; CDR3: CAWSAEPGTSGGYSTDTQYF; size: -; J: TRBJ2-3; V: TRBV30; D: TRBD2
DNA: TGTGCCAGCAGCCGCGCTTACACTGAAGCTTTCTTT; CDR3: CASSRAYTEAFF; size: -; J: TRBJ1-1; V: TRBV5-4; D: -
DNA: TGCGCCAGCACCCCGGGGGCGGGGGCAAGGTACAATGAGCAGTTCTTC; CDR3: CASTPGAGARYNEQFF; size: -; J: TRBJ2-1; V: TRBV5-1; D: -
DNA: TGCGCCAGCAGCCCCGGGACAGGGGCTAGCACAGATACGCAGTATTTT; CDR3: CASSPGTGASTDTQYF; size: -; J: TRBJ2-3; V: TRBV5-1; D: TRBD1
DNA: TGCAGCGTTGAACTGATCAGTGAAGCTTTCTTT; CDR3: CSVELISEAFF; size: -; J: TRBJ1-1; V: TRBV29-1; D: -
DNA: TGCGCCAGCGGGACAGGGGCCTACAATGAGCAGTTCTTC; CDR3: CASGTGAYNEQFF; size: -; J: TRBJ2-1; V: TRBV4-1; D: TRBD1
DNA: TGTGCCAGCAGCTTAGCTGAGCGGACTCCTGAAGAGACCCAGTACTTC; CDR3: CASSLAERTPEETQYF; size: -; J: TRBJ2-5; V: TRBV5-4; D: -
DNA: TGTGCCAGCAGCTATTCCGGGACAGGGTACGGGGGCTACACCTTC; CDR3: CASSYSGTGYGGYTF; size: -; J: TRBJ1-2; V: TRBV6-5; D: TRBD1
DNA: TGTGCCATCCAAGAAAGGACTAGCGGGGAGTTAAATGAGCAGTTCTTC; CDR3: CAIQERTSGELNEQFF; size: -; J: TRBJ2-1; V: TRBV10-3; D: TRBD2
DNA: TGTGCCACCGGAGGACTAGCGGAGTACAATGAGCAGTTCTTC; CDR3: CATGGLAEYNEQFF; size: -; J: TRBJ2-1; V: TRBV27; D: TRBD2
DNA: TGCAGCGTTGGTGACAGGGGGGCTGGAAACACCATATATTTT; CDR3: CSVGDRGAGNTIYF; size: -; J: TRBJ1-3; V: TRBV29-1; D: TRBD1
DNA: TGTGCCAGCAGCTCACAAGGACTAGCGGGTACCTCCGGGGCAGATACGCAGTATTTT; CDR3: CASSSQGLAGTSGADTQYF; size: -; J: TRBJ2-3; V: TRBV11-2; D: TRBD2
DNA: TGTGCCAGCAGTCCCTTTGGCAGGGGCGGCAATGAGCAGTTCTTC; CDR3: CASSPFGRGGNEQFF; size: -; J: TRBJ2-1; V: TRBV27; D: -
DNA: TGTGCCAGCAGTTTAGGGGACAGCTACGAGCAGTACTTC; CDR3: CASSLGDSYEQYF; size: -; J: TRBJ2-7; V: TRBV27; D: TRBD1
DNA: TGTGCCAGCAGTGGAACTAGCGGGACCGGGGAGCTGTTTTTT; CDR3: CASSGTSGTGELFF; size: once; J: TRBJ2-2; V: TRBV6-4; D: TRBD2
DNA: TGTGCCAGCAGCTTCGGACTAGCGGGGGGCCGGACCTCCTACGAGCAGTACTTC; CDR3: CASSFGLAGGRTSYEQYF; size: -; J: TRBJ2-7; V: TRBV5-4; D: TRBD2
DNA: TGTGCCAGCAGCTTAGGCGGCGGGTTCTACGAGCAGTACTTC; CDR3: CASSLGGGFYEQYF; size: -; J: TRBJ2-7; V: TRBV7-2; D: -
DNA: TGTGCCATCAGGGGACAGGGGGGTAACACTGAAGCTTTCTTT; CDR3: CAIRGQGGNTEAFF; size: -; J: TRBJ1-1; V: TRBV10-3; D: TRBD1
DNA: TGCAGCGTTGCCCTCCGCGGGACAGGGGACACCGGGGAGCTGTTTTTT; CDR3: CSVALRGTGDTGELFF; size: -; J: TRBJ2-2; V: TRBV29-1; D: TRBD1
DNA: TGCGCCAGCAGCCAAGACCAGGGGGCTGTTAACTATGGCTACACCTTC; CDR3: CASSQDQGAVNYGYTF; size: -; J: TRBJ1-2; V: TRBV4-1; D: TRBD1
DNA: TGCGCCAGCAGTAGGAAGGCTAGCGGTCCTACCCCAATCCCTCTCTACGAGCAGTACTTC; CDR3: CASSRKASGPTPIPLYEQYF; size: -; J: TRBJ2-7; V: TRBV10-2; D: TRBD2
DNA: TGTGCCAGCAGCTTAGAGGGGGGCAGCGCTTATGGCTACACCTTC; CDR3: CASSLEGGSAYGYTF; size: -; J: TRBJ1-2; V: TRBV7-9; D: -
DNA: TGTGCCAGCAGCTTGGCGCTAGCGGGAGGAAATGAGCAGTTCTTC; CDR3: CASSLALAGGNEQFF; size: -; J: TRBJ2-1; V: TRBV5-6; D: TRBD2
DNA: TGCGCCAGCAGCTCGGACAGGTCTAATGAAAAACTGTTTTTT; CDR3: CASSSDRSNEKLFF; size: -; J: TRBJ1-4; V: TRBV4-3; D: TRBD1
DNA: TGTGCCAGCAGCTTTACTAGCGAGACCCAGTACTTC; CDR3: CASSFTSETQYF; size: -; J: TRBJ2-5; V: TRBV5-4; D: -
DNA: TGCAGCGTTGGGTCGCCCCCGGAAGCTTTCTTT; CDR3: CSVGSPPEAFF; size: -; J: TRBJ1-1; V: TRBV29-1; D: -
DNA: TGTGCCAGTAGTATGCACGGGGACAGGGTATCGAACACCGGGGAGCTGTTTTTT; CDR3: CASSMHGDRVSNTGELFF; size: -; J: TRBJ2-2; V: TRBV19; D: TRBD1
DNA: TGTGCCTTACAAGACGGGAGCTCTGGGGCCAACGTCCTGACTTTC; CDR3: CALQDGSSGANVLTF; size: -; J: TRBJ2-6; V: TRBV30; D: -
DNA: TGTGCCTGGAGTGTATACCGGCTTGGGGGAGAGCAGTACTTC; CDR3: CAWSVYRLGGEQYF; size: once; J: TRBJ2-7; V: TRBV30; D: -
DNA: TGTGCCAGCAGTTCCGGGGTCGGGGCCCAGTACTTC; CDR3: CASSSGVGAQYF; size: -; J: TRBJ2-5; V: TRBV27; D: -
DNA: TGTGCCAGCAGCCCGGCGGGACAGGGTTACACCGGGGAGCTGTTTTTT; CDR3: CASSPAGQGYTGELFF; size: -; J: TRBJ2-2; V: TRBV5-4; D: TRBD1
DNA: TGTGCCAGCAGTCTCGGACAGGGGAATCAGCCCCAGCATTTT; CDR3: CASSLGQGNQPQHF; size: -; J: TRBJ1-5; V: TRBV27; D: TRBD1
DNA: TGCGCCAGCAGCCAAGAGGACAGGGGCGCAGATACGCAGTATTTT; CDR3: CASSQEDRGADTQYF; size: -; J: TRBJ2-3; V: TRBV4-3; D: TRBD1
DNA: TGCGCCAGCAGCTGGACAGCCCCGAACACTGAAGCTTTCTTT; CDR3: CASSWTAPNTEAFF; size: -; J: TRBJ1-1; V: TRBV5-1; D: -
DNA: TGTGCCAGCAGCCCGGGACAGGCCTCCTACGAGCAGTACTTC; CDR3: CASSPGQASYEQYF; size: -; J: TRBJ2-7; V: TRBV5-6; D: TRBD1